This T cell receptor beta chain was found in a study of T cell responses to AZD1222 COVID-19 vaccine. Study-wide results and limits: Targets within unmutated variant regions were reportedly found for nearly half of spike-specific TCRs. CD4 TCRs covered the whole spike, strongest at regions 160-218 and 743-854. The sample set comprised mostly white British donors with more females, and clonal diversity was possibly underestimated. Increases in Spike-specific TCR breadth and depth were seen after two AZD1222 doses.

This clone was counted once. What it recognizes is unknown. Germline values: CDR1 SGHRS, CDR2 YFSETQ. V was trimmed by 3 bases and J by 3 bases, leaving 14 bases between them. There are 15 residues in the CDR3. Here immunoSEQ multiplex PCR was the method, and the copy in TCRdb shows in-frame clones only, minus some. The sample contains around 170,000 clones, over 75% of which appear only once. V gene TRBV5-1 combines with J gene TRBJ2-3; D is perhaps TRBD2 (5 bases). The sample consisted of peripheral blood, taken on day 0 of AZD1222 vaccination. The TCR comes from an adult in good health. Written as DNA, the CDR3 is TGCGCCAGCAGCTGGAAACTAGTTGGTACAGATACGCAGTATTTT. It specifies CASSWKLVGTDTQYF.